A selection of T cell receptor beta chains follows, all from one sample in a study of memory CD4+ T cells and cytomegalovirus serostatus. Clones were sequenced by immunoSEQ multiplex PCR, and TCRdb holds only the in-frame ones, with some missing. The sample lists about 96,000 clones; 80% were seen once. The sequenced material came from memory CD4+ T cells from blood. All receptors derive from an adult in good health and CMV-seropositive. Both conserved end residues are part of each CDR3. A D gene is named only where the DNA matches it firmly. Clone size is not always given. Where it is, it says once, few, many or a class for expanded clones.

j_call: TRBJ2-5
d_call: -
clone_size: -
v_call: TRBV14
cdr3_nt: TGTGCCAGCAGCCGTACCAGACTAGTGAACCAAGAGACCCAGTACTTC
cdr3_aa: CASSRTRLVNQETQYF

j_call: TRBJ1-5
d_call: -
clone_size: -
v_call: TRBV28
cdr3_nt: TGTGCCAGCAGTTTTCCAGGGCGGAAGAGTCAGCCCCAGCATTTT
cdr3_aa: CASSFPGRKSQPQHF

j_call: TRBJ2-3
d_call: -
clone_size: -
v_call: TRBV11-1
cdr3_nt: TGTGCCAGCAGCTTAGTCTTTAGTGCGGAGAGCACAGATACGCAGTATTTT
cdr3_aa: CASSLVFSAESTDTQYF

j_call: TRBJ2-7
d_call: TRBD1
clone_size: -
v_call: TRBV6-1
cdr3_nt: TGTGCCAGCAGTGAGGGGACAGCCCTAATATCCTACGAGCAGTACTTC
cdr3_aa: CASSEGTALISYEQYF

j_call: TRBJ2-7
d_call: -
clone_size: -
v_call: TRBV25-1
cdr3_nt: TGTGCCAGCAGTGAATCGTCCAGTGGGGGTTTAGAGCAGTACTTC
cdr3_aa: CASSESSSGGLEQYF

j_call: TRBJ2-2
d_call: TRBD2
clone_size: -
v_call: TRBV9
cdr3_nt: TGTGCCAGCAGCGTGAAGACTAGCGGGAGAAGAAGTGGCGGGGAGCTGTTTTTT
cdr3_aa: CASSVKTSGRRSGGELFF

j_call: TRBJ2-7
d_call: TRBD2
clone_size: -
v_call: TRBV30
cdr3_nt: TGTGCCTGGAGTTCGGGACTAGTTTCCTACGAGCAGTACTTC
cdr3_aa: CAWSSGLVSYEQYF

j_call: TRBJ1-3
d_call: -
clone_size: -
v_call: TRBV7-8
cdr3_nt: TGTGCCAGCAGCTTAGGGACCGTCTCTGGAAACACCATATATTTT
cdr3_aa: CASSLGTVSGNTIYF

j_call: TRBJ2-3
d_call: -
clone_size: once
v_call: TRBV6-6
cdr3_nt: TGTGCCAGCAGGGCCGGAGTTAGCACAGATACGCAGTATTTT
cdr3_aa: CASRAGVSTDTQYF

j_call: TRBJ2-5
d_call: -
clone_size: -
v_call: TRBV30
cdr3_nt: TGTGCCTGGGGGGGCTCGGGGCAAGAGACCCAGTACTTC
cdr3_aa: CAWGGSGQETQYF

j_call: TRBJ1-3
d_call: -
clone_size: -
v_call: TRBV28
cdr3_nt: TGTGCCAGCAGTTTAGACACTAGCACCATATATTTT
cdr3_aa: CASSLDTSTIYF

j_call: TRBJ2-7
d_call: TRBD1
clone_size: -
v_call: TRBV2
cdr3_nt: TGTGCCAGCAGGACAGGGGGTTTCGAGCAGTACTTC
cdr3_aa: CASRTGGFEQYF

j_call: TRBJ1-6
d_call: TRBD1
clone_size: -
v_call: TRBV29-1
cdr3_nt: TGCAGCGTGGCCACAGGGGCCCCTAATTCACCCCTCCACTTT
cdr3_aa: CSVATGAPNSPLHF

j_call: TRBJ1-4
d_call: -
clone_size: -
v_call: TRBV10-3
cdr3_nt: TGTGCCATCAGTGAGGGGCATTTGATGTTTTTT
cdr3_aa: CAISEGHLMFF

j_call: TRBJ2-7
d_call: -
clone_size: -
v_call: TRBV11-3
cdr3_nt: TGTGCCAGCAGTGCTGCCCCTGGACCGGCCTACGAGCAGTACTTC
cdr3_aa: CASSAAPGPAYEQYF

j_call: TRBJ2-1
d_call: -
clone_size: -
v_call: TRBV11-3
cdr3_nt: TGTGCCAGCAGCTCAAAATACAATGAGCAGTTCTTC
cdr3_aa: CASSSKYNEQFF

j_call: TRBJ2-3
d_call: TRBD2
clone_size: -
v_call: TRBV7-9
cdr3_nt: TGTGCCAGCAGCTTAGGGGCTAGCGGGCGCACAGATACGCAGTATTTT
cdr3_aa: CASSLGASGRTDTQYF

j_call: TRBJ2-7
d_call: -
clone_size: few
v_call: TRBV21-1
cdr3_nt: TGTGCCAGCACCTGGGACGGAGCCTACGAGCAGTACTTC
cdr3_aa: CASTWDGAYEQYF

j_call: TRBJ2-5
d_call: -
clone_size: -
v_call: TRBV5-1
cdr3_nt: TGCGCCAGCAGCTTGGCAGGGGCTGAACAAGAGACCCAGTACTTC
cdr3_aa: CASSLAGAEQETQYF